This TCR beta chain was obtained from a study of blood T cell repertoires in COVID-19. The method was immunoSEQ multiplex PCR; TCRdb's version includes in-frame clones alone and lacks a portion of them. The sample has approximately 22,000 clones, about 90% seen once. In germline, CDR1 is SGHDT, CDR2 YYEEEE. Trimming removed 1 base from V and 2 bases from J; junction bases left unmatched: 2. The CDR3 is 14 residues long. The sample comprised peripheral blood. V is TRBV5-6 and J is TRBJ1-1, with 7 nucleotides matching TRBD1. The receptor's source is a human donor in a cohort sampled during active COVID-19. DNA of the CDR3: TGTGCCAGCAGCTTGAGGACAGGTAACACTGAAGCTTTCTTT. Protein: CASSLRTGNTEAFF.